These 2 T cell receptor beta chains were sequenced from one sample in a study of radiation and T cells in renal cell carcinoma. As to time point: blood 2 weeks post-SBRT. Sample treatment: 15 Gy SBRT to primary tumor, nephrectomy 4 weeks later. The data were produced by immunoSEQ multiplex PCR, yet TCRdb's version contains in-frame clones alone and is incomplete. The sample yields about 150,000 clones, about nine tenths seen once. The material sequenced was blood, taken from a patient whose treatment included radiotherapy and nephrectomy. These receptors were obtained from a woman aged 45 to 65 with renal cell carcinoma.

The V call is TRBV4-3, the J call TRBJ2-2; 7 bases map to TRBD2. The ends lost 4 bases at V and 4 bases at J; junction bases unmatched: 9. Germline V CDR1 and CDR2: LGHNA, YSLEER. This CDR3 spans 16 amino acids. The CDR3 sequence: CASSPAGRGGTGELFF. For the CDR3, the DNA is TGCGCCAGCAGCCCCGCGGGGAGGGGTGGCACCGGGGAGCTGTTTTTT.

This clone has only one observation. CDR3 DNA sequence: TGTGCCAGCAGCCCACCGGGACAGGGGCAATTCGGGGCTTTCTTT. It specifies CASSPPGQGQFGAFF. The V call is TRBV5-4, the J call TRBJ1-1; 10 bases match TRBD1. V gave up 4 bases and J gave up 11 bases; unmatched junction bases: 14. CDR1 and CDR2 from the germline V gene are SGHNT and YYREEE (reference sequence). This CDR3 has 15 amino acids.